The 3 T cell receptor beta chains given below trace back to one sample, sequenced in a study of control samples from healthy donors and cancer patients (dated by TCRdb to 2020 to 2021). To prepare the library, the immunoSEQ multiplex PCR assay was applied. The source is immuneACCESS, and TCRdb retained only in-frame sequences with V and J called. Part of the clones is not carried over; for the studies checked, unresolved V genes explain less than half of this, and the remainder is unexplained. In all, the sample holds 150,000 to 170,000 clones, and around 95% of those were seen once. About 5.6% of the sample lies in the top ten. The sequenced sample consisted of blood. The receptors stem from a man aged 35-49 years in good health.

The J gene is TRBJ2-2, the V gene TRBV19, with TRBD2 identical over 7 bases. The germline CDR1 and CDR2 sequences are LNHDA and SQIVND (reference sequence). J gave up 5 bases and V 6 bases, and 6 bases lay outside the gene matches. This CDR3 has 14 residues. CDR3 coding DNA: TGTGCCAGTAGCCCCGGGAGGTTAACCGGGGAGCTGTTTTTT. Translation: CASSPGRLTGELFF.

The V gene is TRBV28, the J gene TRBJ2-3; TRBD2 agrees at 10 bases. V was pared by 4 bases and J by 5 bases, with 9 bases of the junction left unmatched. CDR3 size: 16 residues. From germline, CDR1 is MDHEN and CDR2 SYDVKM. The CDR3 loop reads CASSSKRGGLVDTQYF. CDR3 in DNA: TGTGCCAGCAGTTCGAAGCGGGGGGGCCTAGTAGATACGCAGTATTTT.

The CDR3 protein is CATSRVSNTEAFF. As DNA, the CDR3 is TGTGCCACCAGCAGGGTATCGAACACTGAAGCTTTCTTT. The genes are TRBV15 and TRBJ1-1; D gene unclear. The CDR3 consists of 13 residues. Between the trimmed V and J ends, which lost 3 bases and 1 base, there was a span of 6 bases. The germline CDR1 and CDR2 sequences are LNHNV and YYDKDF (reference sequence).